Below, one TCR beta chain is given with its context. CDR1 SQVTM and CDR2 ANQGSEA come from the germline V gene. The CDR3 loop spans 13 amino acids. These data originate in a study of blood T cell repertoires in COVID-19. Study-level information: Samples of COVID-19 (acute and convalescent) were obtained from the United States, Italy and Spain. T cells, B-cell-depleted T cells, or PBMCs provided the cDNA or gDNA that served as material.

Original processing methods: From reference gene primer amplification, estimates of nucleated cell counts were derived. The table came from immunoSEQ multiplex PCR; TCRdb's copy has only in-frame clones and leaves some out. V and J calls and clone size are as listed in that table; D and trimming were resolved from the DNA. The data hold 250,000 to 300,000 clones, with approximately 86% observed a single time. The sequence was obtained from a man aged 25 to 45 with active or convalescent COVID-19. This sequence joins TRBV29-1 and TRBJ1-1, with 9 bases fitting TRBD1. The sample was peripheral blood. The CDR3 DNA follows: TGCAGTCACCGGGACAGGGAGGTAACTGAAGCTTTCTTT. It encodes CSHRDREVTEAFF.